This TCR beta chain was identified during a study of vaccination and CD4 T cells after COVID-19. Study-wide context: Two Hispanic individuals were among six male and four female convalescent patients. Control cultures used a CEFX viral epitope pool, an HIV-1 Nef peptide pool, or no peptide.

Treatment defined: approximately 9-day PBMC culture with coronavirus spike peptide pools or control peptides (ViraFEST assay). Antigen-specific T cell expansion with peptide pools preceded TCR sequencing in the ViraFEST approach. Positive PCR dates spanned March to December 2020, predating US Alpha, Beta and Delta variants. With respect to this clonotype: Antigen: not known.

Oncomine TCR Beta short-read sequencing was applied to DNA from cultured CD4+ T cells. MiXCR, run by TCRdb on the PCR reads, gives a single entry per CDR3 protein. The sample records around 19,000 distinct CDR3 sequences, around 48% being singletons. Per germline, CDR1 SGHTA and CDR2 FQGNSA. The V end was cut by 0 bases, the J end by 0 bases, with 9 bases between. The CDR3 totals 15 residues. This chain uses TRBV7-2 with TRBJ2-7; no clear D gene. This receptor was taken from a human donor who had recovered from COVID-19. This specimen was CD4+ T cells from blood, cultured in vitro, taken before SARS-CoV-2 vaccination. The CDR3 loop is CASSLALGPSYEQYF. The CDR3 DNA follows: TGTGCCAGCAGCTTAGCGCTAGGACCCTCCTACGAGCAGTACTTC.